One sample yielded the 10 T cell receptor beta chains listed below, sequenced in a study of type 1 regulatory T cells (dated by TCRdb to about 2021). The sequencer listed for this sample is Illumina MiSeq. TCRdb itself trimmed the public reads at Q25 with fastp, ran MiXCR and retained productive beta chains. A single entry per CDR3 protein holds the most common genes and DNA from its merged rows. Here the sample has about 60,000 distinct CDR3 sequences; just under 50% occur a single time. The ten most abundant clones make up more than 2% of the sample. Antigens of these TCRs are unknown. The sequenced material came from cultured non-Tr1 T cells, either the whole culture or a sorted T cell fraction (not recorded which). The cell subset or site label, as the study defines it: non-Tr1 population from the T-allo10 product. The receptors derive from a human donor in good health.

This clonotype showed up just once. The J gene is TRBJ2-6, the V gene TRBV2, with TRBD1 matching 9 bases. CDR3 size: 12 residues. V was clipped by 6 bases and J by 12 bases; unmatched bases: 3. Germline CDR1 and CDR2: SNHLY and FYNNEI. CDR3 nucleotides: TGTGCCAGCAGAAAGGACAGGGGCGTCCTGACTTTC. Amino acids: CASRKDRGVLTF.

The genes are TRBV28 and TRBJ1-2; 8 bases line up with TRBD1. There are 16 residues in the CDR3. V was clipped by 7 bases and J by 8 bases; unmatched bases: 18. From germline, CDR1 is MDHEN and CDR2 SYDVKM. The CDR3 DNA sequence: TGTGCCAGCACCAAGGGGGGATCAGGGGGCGAAGGAGGCTACACCTTC. Translated, it gives CASTKGGSGGEGGYTF.

The J gene is TRBJ2-7, the V gene TRBV19; D possibly matches TRBD1 or TRBD2 (7 bases each). The CDR3 length is 15 residues. Per germline, CDR1 LNHDA and CDR2 SQIVND (reference sequence). Deletions cut 6 bases from V and 2 bases from J, with 17 bases between. CDR3 sequence: CASSAQGGGPYEQYF. The CDR3 coding sequence is TGTGCCAGTAGCGCACAGGGAGGGGGCCCCTACGAGCAGTACTTC. The variable domain in full, completed from reference TRBV19 and TRBJ2-7, reads DGGITQSPKYLFRKEGQNVTLSCEQNLNHDAMYWYRQDPGQGLRLIYYSQIVNDFQKGDIAEGYSVSREKKESFPLTVTSAQKNPTAFYLCASSAQGGGPYEQYFGPGTRLTVT.

The chain uses TRBV4-1 and TRBJ1-2; 8 positions match TRBD1. The CDR3 contains 15 residues. CDR1 MGHRA and CDR2 YSYEKL come from the germline V gene. V lost 1 base, J lost 4 bases, and 5 bases stayed unmatched. The CDR3 DNA reads as TGCGCCAGCAGCCAAGCTCCGGGACAGGTCTATGGCTACACCTTC. This gives the protein CASSQAPGQVYGYTF.

This sequence joins TRBV3-1 and TRBJ2-3, with TRBD2 matching 10 bases. The germline V gene encodes CDR1 LGHDT and CDR2 YNNKEL (reference sequence). V dropped 5 bases and J dropped 6; count of bases not matched to a gene: 8. The CDR3 spans 15 residues. In DNA, the CDR3 is TGTGCCAGCAGCTTCGAGCGGGGGGGCTGGGATACGCAGTATTTT. Translating gives CASSFERGGWDTQYF.

This clonotype was found a few times. This rearrangement joins TRBV28 to TRBJ1-5; D unclear. Trimming removed 7 bases at V and 9 bases at J, with 16 bases between. The CDR3 runs 13 residues. Looked up from germline, CDR1 is MDHEN and CDR2 is SYDVKM. The CDR3 coding sequence is TGTGCCAGCAATCTAAGTGGACCCTTGCCCCAGCATTTT. This sequence encodes CASNLSGPLPQHF.

The chain uses TRBV19 and TRBJ1-5; D is ambiguous. The V end lost 10 bases, the J end lost 3 bases, and 13 bases lay between the germline ends. The CDR3 covers 13 residues. The V gene's germline CDR1 is LNHDA and CDR2 SQIVND (reference sequence). The CDR3 loop reads CATQIDPNQPQHF. DNA of the CDR3: TGTGCCACCCAGATAGATCCCAATCAGCCCCAGCATTTT.

V is TRBV19 and J is TRBJ1-1, with D perhaps TRBD1 (5 bases). CDR1 LNHDA and CDR2 SQIVND come from the germline V gene (reference sequence). Trimming shortened V by 3 bases and J by 5 bases, and 13 bases separated the two germline ends. The CDR3 length is 14 residues. For the CDR3, the DNA is TGTGCCAGTAGTATTGGGGGGGGAACGACTGAAGCTTTCTTT. This sequence encodes CASSIGGGTTEAFF.

The rearrangement joins TRBV5-1 to TRBJ2-7, with D possibly being TRBD1 or TRBD2 (7 bases each). The CDR3 is made up of 14 amino acids. Germline lookup yields CDR1 SGHRS and CDR2 YFSETQ. V was trimmed by 0 bases and J by 3 bases, leaving 10 bases between them. In DNA, the CDR3 is TGCGCCAGCAGCTTGGCAGGGGGGGACTACGAGCAGTACTTC. This sequence encodes CASSLAGGDYEQYF.

This clonotype was found a few times. This chain joins TRBV30 and TRBJ1-6; D ambiguous. Germline-derived CDR1 and CDR2 are GTSNPN and SVGIG (reference sequence). The CDR3 is made up of 16 amino acids. Trimming cost V 1 base and J 0 bases, with 10 bases left between them. The DNA of the CDR3 is TGTGCCTGGAGTGAGTATGGAGGCTCCTATAATTCACCCCTCCACTTT. Translation gives CAWSEYGGSYNSPLHF.